These T cell receptor beta chains were read from a single sample in a study of blood T cell repertoires in COVID-19. Generated by immunoSEQ multiplex PCR, the TCRdb table keeps only in-frame clones and is missing some. The table has over 450,000 clones, about 91% seen once. Sequenced material: peripheral blood. The receptors stem from a man aged 18 to 29 with COVID-19, enrolled during active disease. Each CDR3 is given with its conserved first and last residue. D genes are given only for firm matches.

V gene,D gene,J gene,CDR3 protein
TRBV2,TRBD1,TRBJ2-5,CASMTGSETQYF
TRBV18,TRBD1,TRBJ1-2,CASSPGQDYYGYTF
TRBV7-8,TRBD2,TRBJ2-2,CASSLRWTSDTGELFF
TRBV9,TRBD2,TRBJ2-7,CASSSSGGAPYEQYF
TRBV5-8,NA,TRBJ1-2,CASSSPGGYGYTF
TRBV7-9,NA,TRBJ2-5,CASPPEGFQETQYF
TRBV10-1,NA,TRBJ1-1,CASSVVRGNMNTEAFF
TRBV19,NA,TRBJ2-1,CASSIGGGGTEQFF
TRBV19,TRBD1,TRBJ2-1,CASSDRDRGFNEQFF
TRBV27,NA,TRBJ2-2,CASSLYLAPDTGELFF
TRBV6-5,TRBD1,TRBJ1-3,CASSQDRYSGNTIYF
TRBV19,NA,TRBJ1-5,CASSILGRVPQHF
TRBV11-2,TRBD2,TRBJ2-7,CASSFGGLVVYEQYF
TRBV25-1,TRBD2,TRBJ2-2,CASSAYRGLAGGTGELFF
TRBV7-9,TRBD2,TRBJ2-7,CASSLGLAGTYEQYF
TRBV30,TRBD1,TRBJ2-7,CAWSGQGASYEQYF
TRBV6-5,NA,TRBJ1-5,CASSLQGNNQPQHF
TRBV9,NA,TRBJ2-2,CASSFQGTNTGELFF
TRBV19,TRBD2,TRBJ2-1,CAVGLAGATNEQFF
TRBV11-3,TRBD2,TRBJ2-7,CASSRGDSEIYEQYF
TRBV9,NA,TRBJ2-3,CASSVESAGTDTQYF
TRBV5-6,NA,TRBJ2-7,CASSAADEQYF
TRBV5-4,TRBD1,TRBJ2-3,CASTDRGPSTDTQYF
TRBV27,NA,TRBJ2-7,CASSFAPGQGGRSEQYF
TRBV5-1,TRBD1,TRBJ1-1,CASSRPPLTGTEDFGAEAFF
TRBV11-1,TRBD1,TRBJ2-3,CASSLRRTGRTDTQYF
TRBV6-6,TRBD1,TRBJ1-6,CASSLDRVSSPLHF
TRBV30,NA,TRBJ2-1,CAWGIKGGGNEQFF
TRBV5-1,NA,TRBJ2-2,CASSLINSGGTGELFF
TRBV5-4,NA,TRBJ1-2,CASSSGGGARGYTF
TRBV19,TRBD1,TRBJ1-2,CASSTWDRVNGYTF
TRBV7-8,TRBD2,TRBJ2-6,CASSHMGGSGANVLTF
TRBV6-5,TRBD1,TRBJ1-1,CASSPEDRAEAFF
TRBV7-3,NA,TRBJ1-6,CASSLTTGGNSPLHF
TRBV11-2,TRBD2,TRBJ2-3,CASSLEISLAESTDTQYF
TRBV2,NA,TRBJ1-2,CASNRQLTTVDGYTF
TRBV6-6,TRBD1,TRBJ1-6,CASSSQPGQGSPLHF
TRBV27,TRBD1,TRBJ2-7,CASSLSGQGPYEQYF
TRBV5-1,TRBD1,TRBJ2-7,CASSLGTVTYEQYF
TRBV7-9,TRBD1,TRBJ1-1,CASSRDRGRFTEAFF
TRBV15,NA,TRBJ2-2,CATSREIGGNTGELFF
TRBV2,NA,TRBJ1-4,CASSTWGDEKLFF
TRBV3-1/TRBV3-2,TRBD1,TRBJ1-2,CASSQETGAHGYTF
TRBV5-1,NA,TRBJ2-3,CASSLQGGTDTQYF
TRBV2,NA,TRBJ2-3,CASSEKVGTSTDTQYF
TRBV13,NA,TRBJ1-2,CAGSTWRRPHNYGYTF
TRBV7-3,TRBD2,TRBJ2-3,CASSPLPTGLAGRTDTQYF
TRBV6-5,TRBD1,TRBJ1-6,CASSWDRDSPLHF
TRBV24-1,TRBD2,TRBJ2-3,CATSENSGSTDTQYF
TRBV9,TRBD2,TRBJ2-3,CASSSGSATSGSGDTQYF
TRBV30,NA,TRBJ1-1,CAWSPPGVTEAFF
TRBV11-3,NA,TRBJ1-1,CASAKDGVRGTEAFF
TRBV24-1,TRBD1,TRBJ2-1,CATGQGSSNEQFF
TRBV9,TRBD1,TRBJ2-6,CASSVEDRVYSGANVLTF